These T cell receptor beta chains were read from a single sample in a study of blood T cell repertoires in COVID-19. Some clones are missing from TCRdb's copy, which holds only in-frame ones; the method was immunoSEQ multiplex PCR. The sample contains approximately 210,000 clones, about 88% of which appear only once. Sample: peripheral blood. These receptors all come from a woman aged 40 to 50 who had recovered from COVID-19. Both conserved end residues are part of each CDR3. Fields, in order: V gene, J gene, CDR3 protein.

TRBV19	TRBJ1-1	CASSIVQGAGNTEAFF
TRBV2	TRBJ2-2	CASNSLGQANTGELFF
TRBV4-2	TRBJ2-2	CASSQLSGSISGELFF
TRBV7-2	TRBJ2-7	CASSQLNEQYF
TRBV10-3	TRBJ2-1	CAISVSGQAVDNEQFF
TRBV9	TRBJ2-1	CASSVVGVDAYNEQFF
TRBV10-3	TRBJ1-1	CAISVDRGMNTEAFF
TRBV9	TRBJ1-3	CASSEHSYSGNTIYF
TRBV12-5	TRBJ2-1	CASGSHSGTTYNEQFF
TRBV10-3	TRBJ1-1	CAISESAGVNTEAFF
TRBV11-3	TRBJ1-3	CASSLGGDSGNTIYF
TRBV6-2/TRBV6-3	TRBJ2-5	CASSPLVTQYF
TRBV5-1	TRBJ1-1	CASSLAGILNTEAFF
TRBV24-1	TRBJ2-5	CATSDWRNQETQYF
TRBV29-1	TRBJ1-1	CSVEPMTGWGEAFF
TRBV18	TRBJ2-7	CASSPFVDRSGEQYF
TRBV7-8	TRBJ2-7	CASSLELAGGLSSYEQYF
TRBV30	TRBJ1-3	CAWSVENTIYF
TRBV29-1	TRBJ2-3	CSVDFTDTQYF
TRBV20-1	TRBJ1-1	CSAPGTGETFF